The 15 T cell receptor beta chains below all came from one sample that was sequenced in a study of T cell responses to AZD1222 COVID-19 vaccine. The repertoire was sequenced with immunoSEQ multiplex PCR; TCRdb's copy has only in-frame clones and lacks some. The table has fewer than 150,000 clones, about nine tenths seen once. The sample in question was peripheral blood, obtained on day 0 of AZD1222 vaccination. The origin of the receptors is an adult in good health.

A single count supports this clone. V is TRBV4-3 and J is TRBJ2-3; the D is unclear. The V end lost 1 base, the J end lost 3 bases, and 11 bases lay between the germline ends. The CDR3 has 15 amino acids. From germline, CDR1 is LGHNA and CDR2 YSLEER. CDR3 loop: CASSQGPGWTDTQYF. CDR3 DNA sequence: TGCGCCAGCAGCCAAGGGCCGGGTTGGACAGATACGCAGTATTTT.

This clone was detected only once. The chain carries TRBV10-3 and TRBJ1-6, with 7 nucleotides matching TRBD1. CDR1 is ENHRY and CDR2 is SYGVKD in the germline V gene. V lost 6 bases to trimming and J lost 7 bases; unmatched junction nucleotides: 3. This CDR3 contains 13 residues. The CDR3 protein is CAIRGDRNSPLHF. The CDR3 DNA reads TGTGCCATCAGGGGGGACAGAAATTCACCCCTCCACTTT.

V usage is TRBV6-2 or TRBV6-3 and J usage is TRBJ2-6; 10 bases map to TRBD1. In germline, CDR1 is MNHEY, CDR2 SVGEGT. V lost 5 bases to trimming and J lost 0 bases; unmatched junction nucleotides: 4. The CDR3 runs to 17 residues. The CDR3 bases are TGTGCCAGCAGTGCGGACAGGGGGTTCTCTGGGGCCAACGTCCTGACTTTC. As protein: CASSADRGFSGANVLTF.

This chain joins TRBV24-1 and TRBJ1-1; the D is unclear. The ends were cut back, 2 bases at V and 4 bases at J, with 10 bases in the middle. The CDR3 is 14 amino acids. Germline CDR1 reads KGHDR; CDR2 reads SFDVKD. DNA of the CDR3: TGTGCCACCAGTGATTCTGGACGGCTCACTGAAGCTTTCTTT. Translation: CATSDSGRLTEAFF.

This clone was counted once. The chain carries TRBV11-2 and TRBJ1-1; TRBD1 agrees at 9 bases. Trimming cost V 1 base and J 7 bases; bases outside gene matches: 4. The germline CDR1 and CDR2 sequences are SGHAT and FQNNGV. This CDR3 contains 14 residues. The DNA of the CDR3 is TGTGCCAGCAGCTTAGGACAGGGGGGAGGTGAAGCTTTCTTT. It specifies CASSLGQGGGEAFF.

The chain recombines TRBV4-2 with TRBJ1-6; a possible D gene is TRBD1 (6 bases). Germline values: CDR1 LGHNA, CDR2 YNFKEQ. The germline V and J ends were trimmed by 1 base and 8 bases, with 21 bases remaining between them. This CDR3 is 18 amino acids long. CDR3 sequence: CASSQVRGKQNSYSPLHF. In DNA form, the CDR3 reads TGTGCCAGCAGCCAAGTGAGGGGGAAACAGAACTCGTATTCACCCCTCCACTTT.

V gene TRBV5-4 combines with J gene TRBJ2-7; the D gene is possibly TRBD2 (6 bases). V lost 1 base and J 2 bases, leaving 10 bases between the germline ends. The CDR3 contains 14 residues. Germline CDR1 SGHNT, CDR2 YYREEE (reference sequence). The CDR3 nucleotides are TGTGCCAGCAGCTTGCCTAGCGCGGCCTACGAGCAGTACTTC. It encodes CASSLPSAAYEQYF.

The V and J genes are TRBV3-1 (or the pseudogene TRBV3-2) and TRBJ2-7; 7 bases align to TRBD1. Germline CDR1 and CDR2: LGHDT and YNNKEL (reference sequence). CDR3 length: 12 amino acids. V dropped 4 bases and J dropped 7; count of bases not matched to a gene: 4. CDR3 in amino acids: CASSRTGREQYF. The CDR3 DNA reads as TGTGCCAGCAGCCGGACAGGTAGGGAGCAGTACTTC.

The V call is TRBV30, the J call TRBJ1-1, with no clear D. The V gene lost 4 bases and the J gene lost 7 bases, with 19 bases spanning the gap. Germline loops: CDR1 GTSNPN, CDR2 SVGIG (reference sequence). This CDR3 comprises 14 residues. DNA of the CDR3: TGTGCCTGGAATCCGGGAACCACACGAGGTGAAGCTTTCTTT. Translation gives CAWNPGTTRGEAFF.

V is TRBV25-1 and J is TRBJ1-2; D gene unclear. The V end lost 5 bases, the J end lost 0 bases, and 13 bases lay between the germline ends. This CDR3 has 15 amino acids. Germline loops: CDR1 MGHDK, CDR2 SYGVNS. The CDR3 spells CASSQALTPNYGYTF. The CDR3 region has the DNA TGTGCCAGCAGTCAAGCTCTGACACCTAACTATGGCTACACCTTC.

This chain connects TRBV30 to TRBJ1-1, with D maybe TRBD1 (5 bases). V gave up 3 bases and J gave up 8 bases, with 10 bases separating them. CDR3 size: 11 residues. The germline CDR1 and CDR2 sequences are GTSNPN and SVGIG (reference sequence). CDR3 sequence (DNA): TGTGCCTGGAGCGGGGCTAGAGAAGCTTTCTTT. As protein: CAWSGAREAFF.

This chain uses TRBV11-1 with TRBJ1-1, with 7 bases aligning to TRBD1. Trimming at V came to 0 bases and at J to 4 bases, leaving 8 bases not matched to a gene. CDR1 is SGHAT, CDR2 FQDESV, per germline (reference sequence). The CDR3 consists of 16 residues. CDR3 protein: CASSLAQGEKGTEAFF. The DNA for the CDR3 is TGTGCCAGCAGCTTAGCTCAGGGGGAAAAAGGCACTGAAGCTTTCTTT.

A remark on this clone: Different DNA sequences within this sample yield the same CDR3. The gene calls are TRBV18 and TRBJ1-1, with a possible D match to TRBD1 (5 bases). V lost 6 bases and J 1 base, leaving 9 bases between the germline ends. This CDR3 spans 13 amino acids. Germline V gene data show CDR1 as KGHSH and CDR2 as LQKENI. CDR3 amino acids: CASSPRENTEAFF. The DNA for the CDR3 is TGTGCCAGCTCCCCCAGGGAGAACACTGAAGCTTTCTTT.

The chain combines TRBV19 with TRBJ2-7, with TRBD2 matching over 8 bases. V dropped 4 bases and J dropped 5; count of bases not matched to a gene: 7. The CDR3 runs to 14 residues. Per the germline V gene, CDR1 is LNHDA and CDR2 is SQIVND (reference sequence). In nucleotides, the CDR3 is TGTGCCAGTAGTACGGGCGGGAGGTTGGACGAGCAGTACTTC. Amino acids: CASSTGGRLDEQYF.

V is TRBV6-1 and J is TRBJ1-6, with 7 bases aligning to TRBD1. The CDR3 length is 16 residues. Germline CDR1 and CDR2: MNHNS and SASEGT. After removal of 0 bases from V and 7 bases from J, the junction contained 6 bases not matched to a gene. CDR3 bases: TGTGCCAGCAGTGAAGCTCTGGGACAGAGAAATTCACCCCTCCACTTT. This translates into CASSEALGQRNSPLHF.